A single sample is the source of the 10 T cell receptor beta chains below, sequenced in a study of blood T cell repertoires in COVID-19. Sequencing was performed with immunoSEQ multiplex PCR; in TCRdb, only in-frame clones are kept and a portion is missing. The sample carries about 170,000 clones, about 86% recorded once. Sequencing input: PBMCs or T cells enriched from blood (not recorded which). Source of these receptors: a woman in her forties or fifties in a cohort exposed to, infected with or recovered from COVID-19 (not recorded which).

In its sample, this clone was seen once. This rearrangement joins TRBV4-2 to TRBJ2-5, with TRBD2 matching 11 bases. With V trimmed by 0 bases and J by 4 bases, 10 bases remained unmatched. CDR1 is LGHNA, CDR2 YNFKEQ, per germline. There are 18 residues in the CDR3. CDR3 DNA: TGTGCCAGCAGCCAAGAAGACAGTCTAGCGGGAGGAGGAGAGACCCAGTACTTC. Its protein product is CASSQEDSLAGGGETQYF.

V usage is TRBV18 and J usage is TRBJ2-1; 7 nucleotides match TRBD1. This CDR3 has 17 residues. Germline CDR1 KGHSH, CDR2 LQKENI. Trimming cost V 5 bases and J 0 bases; bases outside gene matches: 10. The CDR3 region has the DNA TGTGCCAGCTCATACAGCTCGGGACAGAGCTCCTACAATGAGCAGTTCTTC. Amino acid sequence: CASSYSSGQSSYNEQFF.

The chain combines TRBV6-5 with TRBJ2-6; perhaps TRBD1 as D (5 bases). This CDR3 has 16 residues. Germline V CDR1 and CDR2: MNHEY, SVGAGI. With 2 bases removed from V and 0 bases from J, the gap between germline ends came to 8 bases. The CDR3: CASSYEGASGANVLTF. As DNA, the CDR3 is TGTGCCAGCAGTTACGAAGGGGCCTCTGGGGCCAACGTCCTGACTTTC.

The chain carries TRBV25-1 and TRBJ2-7; 8 bases are a match to TRBD1. Per germline, CDR1 MGHDK and CDR2 SYGVNS. This CDR3 has 14 amino acids. Unmatched junction bases numbered 9, after V lost 5 bases and J lost 6 bases. The CDR3 region is CASSPPGGTGEQYF. CDR3 bases: TGTGCCAGCAGTCCCCCGGGCGGGACAGGCGAGCAGTACTTC.

The V call is TRBV19, the J call TRBJ1-5, with 9 nucleotides matching TRBD1. Per the germline V gene, CDR1 is LNHDA and CDR2 is SQIVND (reference sequence). The length of the CDR3 is 16 residues. Trimming removed 0 bases from V and 7 bases from J; junction bases left unmatched: 7. CDR3 residues: CASSIDGTGKWQPQHF. The CDR3 bases are TGTGCCAGTAGTATAGACGGGACAGGGAAGTGGCAGCCCCAGCATTTT.

The V call is TRBV6-6, the J call TRBJ2-6; no reliable D call. This CDR3 region has 13 residues. From germline, CDR1 is MNHNY and CDR2 SVGAGI (reference sequence). V lost 8 bases, J lost 3 bases, and 8 bases lay in between. This CDR3 reads CASQVGGANVLTF. The CDR3 region has the DNA TGTGCCAGCCAGGTCGGTGGGGCCAACGTCCTGACTTTC.

The chain has TRBV4-2 and TRBJ1-2; 7 bases map to TRBD1. Trimming at V came to 5 bases and at J to 1 base, leaving 10 bases not matched to a gene. The CDR3 is 16 residues long. Germline values: CDR1 LGHNA, CDR2 YNFKEQ. The DNA for the CDR3 is TGTGCCAGCAGCACTACGACAGGGACAAATAACTATGGCTACACCTTC. This gives the protein CASSTTTGTNNYGYTF.

The V call is TRBV3-1 (or the pseudogene TRBV3-2), the J call TRBJ2-1; a weak D match, TRBD2 (5 bases). The V gene's germline CDR1 is LGHDT and CDR2 YNNKEL (reference sequence). The CDR3 is 15 residues long. V was cut by 1 base and J by 3 bases, with 10 bases left in between. CDR3: CASSQGGLLYNEQFF. The CDR3 nucleotides read TGTGCCAGCAGCCAAGGTGGACTGCTCTACAATGAGCAGTTCTTC.

The V and J genes are TRBV2 and TRBJ1-1; D possibly corresponds to TRBD1 (5 bases). Germline V lookup: CDR1 SNHLY, CDR2 FYNNEI. Trimming cost V 3 bases and J 1 base, with 12 bases left between them. The CDR3 contains 15 residues. CDR3 residues: CASSEGGRRNTEAFF. The DNA of the CDR3 is TGTGCCAGCAGTGAGGGGGGGAGACGGAACACTGAAGCTTTCTTT.

This clone was seen a single time. This chain joins TRBV2 and TRBJ2-5, with a weak D call TRBD1 (6 bases). Deletions cut 7 bases from V and 2 bases from J, with 20 bases between. CDR3 length: 16 amino acids. Per germline, CDR1 SNHLY and CDR2 FYNNEI. The CDR3 is CASNRQDLGQQETQYF. The CDR3 DNA reads TGTGCCAGCAACCGACAGGATCTAGGGCAACAAGAGACCCAGTACTTC.